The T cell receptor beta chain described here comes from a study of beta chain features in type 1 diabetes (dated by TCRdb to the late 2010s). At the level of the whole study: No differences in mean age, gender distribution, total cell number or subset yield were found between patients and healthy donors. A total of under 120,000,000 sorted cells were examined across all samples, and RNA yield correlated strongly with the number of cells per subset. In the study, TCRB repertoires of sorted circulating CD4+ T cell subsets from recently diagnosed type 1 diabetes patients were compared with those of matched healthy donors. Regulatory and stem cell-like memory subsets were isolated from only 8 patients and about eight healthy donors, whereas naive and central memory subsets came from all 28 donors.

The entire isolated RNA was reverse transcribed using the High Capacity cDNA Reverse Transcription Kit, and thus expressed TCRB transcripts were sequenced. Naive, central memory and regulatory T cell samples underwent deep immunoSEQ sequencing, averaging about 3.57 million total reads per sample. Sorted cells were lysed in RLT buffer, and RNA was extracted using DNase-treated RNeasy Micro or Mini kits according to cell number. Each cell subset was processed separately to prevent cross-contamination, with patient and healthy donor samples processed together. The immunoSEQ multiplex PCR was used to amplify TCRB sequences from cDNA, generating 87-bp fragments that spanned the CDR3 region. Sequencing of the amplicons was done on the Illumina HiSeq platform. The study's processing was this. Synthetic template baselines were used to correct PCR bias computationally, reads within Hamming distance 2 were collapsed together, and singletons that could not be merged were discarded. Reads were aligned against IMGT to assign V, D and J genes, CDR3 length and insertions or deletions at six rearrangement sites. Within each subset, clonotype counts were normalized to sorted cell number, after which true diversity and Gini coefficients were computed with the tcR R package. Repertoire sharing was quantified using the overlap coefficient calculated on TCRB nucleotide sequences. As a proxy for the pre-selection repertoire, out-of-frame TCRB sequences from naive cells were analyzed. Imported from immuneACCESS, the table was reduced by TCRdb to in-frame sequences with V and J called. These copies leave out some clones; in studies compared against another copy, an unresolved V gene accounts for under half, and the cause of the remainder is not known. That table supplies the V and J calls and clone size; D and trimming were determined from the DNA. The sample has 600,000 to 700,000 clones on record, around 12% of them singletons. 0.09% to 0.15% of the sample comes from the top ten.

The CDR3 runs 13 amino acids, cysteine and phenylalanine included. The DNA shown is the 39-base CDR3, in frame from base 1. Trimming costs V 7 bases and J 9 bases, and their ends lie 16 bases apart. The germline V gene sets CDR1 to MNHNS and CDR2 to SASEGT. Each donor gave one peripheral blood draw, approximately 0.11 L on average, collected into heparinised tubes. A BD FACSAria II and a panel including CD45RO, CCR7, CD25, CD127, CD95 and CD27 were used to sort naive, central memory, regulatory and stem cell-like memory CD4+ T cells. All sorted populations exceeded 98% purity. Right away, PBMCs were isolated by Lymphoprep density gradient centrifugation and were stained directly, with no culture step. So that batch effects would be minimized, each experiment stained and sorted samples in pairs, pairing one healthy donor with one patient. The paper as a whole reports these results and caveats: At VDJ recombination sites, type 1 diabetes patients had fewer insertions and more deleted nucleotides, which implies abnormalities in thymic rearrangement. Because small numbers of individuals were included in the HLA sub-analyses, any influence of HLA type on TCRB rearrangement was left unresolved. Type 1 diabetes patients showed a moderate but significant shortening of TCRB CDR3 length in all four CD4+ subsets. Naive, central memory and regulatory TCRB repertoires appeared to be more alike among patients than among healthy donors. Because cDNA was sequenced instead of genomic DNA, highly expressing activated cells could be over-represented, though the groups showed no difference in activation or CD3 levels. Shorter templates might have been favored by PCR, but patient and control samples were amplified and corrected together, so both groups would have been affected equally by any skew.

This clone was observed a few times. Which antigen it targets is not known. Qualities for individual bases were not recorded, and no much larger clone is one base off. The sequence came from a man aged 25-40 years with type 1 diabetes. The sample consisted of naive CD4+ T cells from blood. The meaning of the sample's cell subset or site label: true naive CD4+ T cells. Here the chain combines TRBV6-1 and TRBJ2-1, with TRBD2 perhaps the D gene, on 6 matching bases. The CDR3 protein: CASKLSSGLEQFF. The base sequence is TGTGCCAGCAAACTAAGTAGCGGACTTGAGCAGTTCTTC.